Here is one T cell receptor beta chain with its context. The antigen is not known. The record originates from a study of blood T cells in healthy people across ages. Broader study findings: Lack of knowledge of donor CMV status possibly confounded expanded clonotype changes. Roughly linear declines in TCR beta diversity per million T cells occurred with age. Estimated diversity across one million T cells was deemed an underestimate.

The CDR3 is 14 amino acids. Trimming took off 5 bases at V and 1 base at J, with 12 bases between the two ends. Per the germline V gene, CDR1 is MGHRA and CDR2 is YSYEKL. Sample-barcoded 5' priming and a J-beta primer mix drove a second PCR of about 6 to 12 cycles. TCRdb re-derived calls from the 5' RACE reads in MiXCR, one entry per CDR3 protein. The sample includes around 870,000 distinct CDR3 sequences, around 30% of them seen just once. V and J are TRBV4-1 and TRBJ2-7; D is undetermined. Sequencing was carried out using blood. The source is a woman over 75 in good health. CDR3 bases: TGCGCCAGCAGCTTCGGGCAGATATCCTACGAGCAGTACTTC. It yields the protein CASSFGQISYEQYF.